This T cell receptor beta chain was sequenced for a study of blood T cell repertoires in COVID-19. CDR1 and CDR2 (germline): WSHSY, SAAADI. This CDR3 is 13 amino acids long. V shed 7 bases and J shed 2 bases, with 12 bases lying between them. Repertoires were generated with immunoSEQ multiplex PCR, while TCRdb's copy carries only in-frame clones and drops some. The sample has about 130,000 clones, around 86% seen once; the top ten hold more than 9.5%. Source material: peripheral blood. The chain carries TRBV10-2 and TRBJ2-7; D possibly corresponds to TRBD1 (5 bases). The TCR was taken from a man in his forties with active or convalescent COVID-19. The CDR3 protein is CASTRQHAYEQYF. The DNA for the CDR3 is TGCGCCAGCACGCGACAGCACGCCTACGAGCAGTACTTC.